This T cell receptor (beta chain) derives from a study of T-cell reconstitution after alpha-beta-depleted transplantation in children. Unique molecular identifiers featured in how the TCRbeta library was prepared. TCRdb itself ran the PCR reads through MiXCR, one entry per CDR3 protein. The sample has some 300,000 distinct CDR3 sequences, 10% seen once. The length of the CDR3 is 14 residues. The V gene's germline CDR1 is SEHNR and CDR2 FQNEAQ (reference sequence). Trimming removed 1 base from V and 7 bases from J; junction bases left unmatched: 5. This clonotype showed up many times. This clonotype originated in a human donor who donated a stem cell graft to a child with acute lymphoblastic leukemia. Sequencing was performed on PBMCs from the stem cell graft donor, taken from the stem cell graft. The chain joins TRBV7-9 to TRBJ2-7, with TRBD2 matching over 9 bases. The CDR3 sequence: CASSLGGLAQEQYF. The CDR3 region has the DNA TGTGCCAGCAGCTTAGGAGGACTAGCGCAAGAGCAGTACTTC.